The present entry profiles one TCR beta chain with its context. The antigen this receptor binds is unknown. Base qualities are not at hand, and no much larger clone is one base apart. Sequencing relied on an Illumina NovaSeq 6000. TCRalpha and TCRbeta cDNA libraries were constructed by 5'RACE with constant-segment primers, with sample barcodes and unique molecular identifiers being introduced. Trizol reagent was used to extract RNA from every sample. Library amplification was performed in two PCR steps, and a second sample barcode and Illumina TruSeq adapters were introduced in the second step. The libraries were sequenced on an Illumina NovaSeq using 2 x 150 bp paired-end reads. The authors processed their data as follows. With migec v1.2.7, reads were demultiplexed and then collapsed into UMI-guided consensus sequences. With mixcr v2.1.11, UMI consensuses were aligned to TRA and TRB V and J templates and assembled into clonotypes. A clonotype was counted as expanded or contracted only when both edgeR and NoisET called the clonotype significant, with the noise models trained on biological replicates. edgeR calls used a false discovery rate-adjusted p below 0.01 and a log2 fold-change threshold of 1. PCA with hierarchical clustering of max-normalized trajectories of the 1000 most abundant clonotypes was used as exploratory dynamics analysis. The CD4 or CD8 phenotype of responding clones was assigned using the separately sequenced CD4+ and CD8+ repertoires. Starting from the raw public reads, TCRdb applied fastp trimming at Q25, assembled clones with MiXCR and retained in-frame beta chains. Each entry is one CDR3 protein sequence, shown with its most common DNA and genes. The V and J calls and clone size come from TCRdb's table, not from the authors' own analysis. The sample profile shows about 150,000 distinct CDR3 sequences; about a fifth of them were found once. The leading ten clones occupy about 2.3% of the sample.

Ficoll-Paque density gradient centrifugation was used to isolate PBMCs. These data are taken from a study of T-cell memory formation after mild COVID-19 (dated by TCRdb to the early 2020s). Study-wide context: TCR sequence clusters from the two donors were largely donor specific. Two young, previously healthy adult volunteers made up the cohort, one male and one female. T-cell clones expanding and contracting after mild COVID-19 in two donors were tracked by longitudinal TCRalpha and TCRbeta repertoire sequencing. The research as a whole found: Some responding clones were detected in pre-infection memory, which suggested that pre-existing cross-reactive memory T cells had joined the SARS-CoV-2 response. Balanced CD4/CD8 phenotypes were observed for clones contracting from day 15 to 85, whereas a bias towards CD4+ was observed for a second wave of clones expanding from day 15 to 37. Contracting CD4+ clones turned up mainly in the CM and EM memory subsets, whereas EMRA was where CD8+ clones were enriched. The study included only a couple of mild cases, and larger cohorts that include severe cases with pre-infection samples were judged to be necessary. SARS-CoV-2 specificity was not confirmed for the second-wave clones peaking on day 37.

The germline V gene (reference sequence) provides CDR1 LGHDT and CDR2 YNNKEL. V sheds 1 base and J sheds 4 bases, leaving 20 bases between their ends. The CDR3 starts with the cysteine, ends with the phenylalanine, and has 17 residues. CDR3 DNA only is kept here, 51 bases in frame from base 1. This chain is built from TRBV3-1 and TRBJ2-7; the D gene assignment is ambiguous. This TCR derives from an adult woman who had mild COVID-19 (a few samples of this study predate the infection). The sample titles of this study are shuffled in the database, so cell type and time point are left out; the donor was told from shared clones. Sequenced: PBMCs or a T cell subset sorted from them (not recorded which). This receptor carries the CDR3 CASSQAASGISTYEQYF. The sequenced DNA: TGTGCCAGCAGCCAAGCGGCCTCTGGAATATCTACTTACGAGCAGTACTTC.